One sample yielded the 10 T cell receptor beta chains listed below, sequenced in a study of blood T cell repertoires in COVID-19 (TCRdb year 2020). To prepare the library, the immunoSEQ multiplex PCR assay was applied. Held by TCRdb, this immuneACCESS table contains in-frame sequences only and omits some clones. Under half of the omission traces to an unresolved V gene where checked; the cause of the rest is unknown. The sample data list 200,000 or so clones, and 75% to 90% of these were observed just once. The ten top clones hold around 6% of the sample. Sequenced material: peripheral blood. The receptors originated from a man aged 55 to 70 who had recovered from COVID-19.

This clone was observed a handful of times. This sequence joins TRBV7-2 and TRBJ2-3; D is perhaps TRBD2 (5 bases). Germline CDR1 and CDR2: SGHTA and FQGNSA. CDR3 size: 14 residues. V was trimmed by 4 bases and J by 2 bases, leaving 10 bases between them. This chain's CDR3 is CASSSGLFTDTQYF. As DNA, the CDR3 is TGTGCCAGCAGCTCTGGACTCTTCACAGATACGCAGTATTTT. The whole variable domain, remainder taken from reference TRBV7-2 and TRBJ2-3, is GAGVSQSPSNKVTEKGKDVELRCDPISGHTALYWYRQSLGQGLEFLIYFQGNSAPDKSGLPSDRFSAERTGGSVSTLTIQRTQQEDSAVYLCASSSGLFTDTQYFGPGTRLTVL.

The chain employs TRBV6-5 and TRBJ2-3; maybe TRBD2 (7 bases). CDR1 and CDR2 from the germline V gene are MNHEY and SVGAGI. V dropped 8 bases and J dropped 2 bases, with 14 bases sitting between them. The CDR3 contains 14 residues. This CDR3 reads CASLRGGHTDTQYF. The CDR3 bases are TGTGCCAGCCTAAGGGGGGGCCACACAGATACGCAGTATTTT.

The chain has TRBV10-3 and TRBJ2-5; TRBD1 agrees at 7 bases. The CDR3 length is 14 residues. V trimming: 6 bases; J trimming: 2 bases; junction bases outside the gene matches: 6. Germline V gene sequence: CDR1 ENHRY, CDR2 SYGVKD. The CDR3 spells CAISRDSMQETQYF. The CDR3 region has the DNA TGTGCCATCAGCCGGGACAGTATGCAAGAGACCCAGTACTTC.

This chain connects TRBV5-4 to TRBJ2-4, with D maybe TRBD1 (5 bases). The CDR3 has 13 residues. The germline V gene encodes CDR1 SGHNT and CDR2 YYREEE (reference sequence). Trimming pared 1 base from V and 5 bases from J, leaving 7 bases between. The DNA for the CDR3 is TGTGCCAGCAGCTTGCCGACAGAAAACATTCAGTACTTC. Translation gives CASSLPTENIQYF. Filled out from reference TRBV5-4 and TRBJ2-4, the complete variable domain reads ETGVTQSPTHLIKTRGQQVTLRCSSQSGHNTVSWYQQALGQGPQFIFQYYREEENGRGNFPPRFSGLQFPNYSSELNVNALELDDSALYLCASSLPTENIQYFGAGTRLSVL.

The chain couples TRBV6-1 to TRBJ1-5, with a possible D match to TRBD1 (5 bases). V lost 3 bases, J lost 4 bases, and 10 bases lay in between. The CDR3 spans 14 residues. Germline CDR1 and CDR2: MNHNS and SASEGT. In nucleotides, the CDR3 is TGTGCCAGCAGTGAGAGCAGGGCAAATCAGCCCCAGCATTTT. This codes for CASSESRANQPQHF.

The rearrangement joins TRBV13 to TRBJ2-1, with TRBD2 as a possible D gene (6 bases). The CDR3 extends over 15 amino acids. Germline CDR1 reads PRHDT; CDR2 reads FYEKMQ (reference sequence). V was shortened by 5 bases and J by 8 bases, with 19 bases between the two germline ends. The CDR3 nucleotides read TGTGCCAGCAGCCCGCTTGGGGCGACTAGGGATGAGCAGTTCTTC. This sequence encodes CASSPLGATRDEQFF.

Here the CDR3 DNA reads TGCGCCAGCAGTGAGTCTGGTGGGGCATTGGAAAACATTCAGTACTTC. This translates into CASSESGGALENIQYF. This chain uses TRBV10-1 with TRBJ2-4, with D possibly matching TRBD1 (5 bases). The CDR3 loop spans 16 amino acids. The V end was cut by 0 bases, the J end by 5 bases, with 14 bases between. Germline CDR1 is WNHNN and CDR2 is SYGVQD (reference sequence).

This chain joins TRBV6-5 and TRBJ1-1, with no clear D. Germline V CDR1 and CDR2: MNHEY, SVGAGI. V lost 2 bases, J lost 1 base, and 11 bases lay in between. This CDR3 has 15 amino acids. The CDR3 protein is CASSYGRGKNTEAFF. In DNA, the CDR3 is TGTGCCAGCAGTTACGGTCGGGGAAAGAACACTGAAGCTTTCTTT.

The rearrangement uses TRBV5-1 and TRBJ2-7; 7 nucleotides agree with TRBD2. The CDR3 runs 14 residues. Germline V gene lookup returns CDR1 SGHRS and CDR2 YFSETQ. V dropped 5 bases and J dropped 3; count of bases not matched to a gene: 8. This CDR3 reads CASRTGTTNYEQYF. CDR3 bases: TGCGCCAGCAGGACCGGGACTACAAACTACGAGCAGTACTTC.

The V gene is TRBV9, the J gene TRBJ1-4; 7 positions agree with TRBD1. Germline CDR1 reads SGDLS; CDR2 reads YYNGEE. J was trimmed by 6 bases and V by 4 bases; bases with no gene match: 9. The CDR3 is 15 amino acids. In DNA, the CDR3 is TGTGCCAGCAGCAACCACAGGGGATCCCATGAAAAACTGTTTTTT. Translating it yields CASSNHRGSHEKLFF. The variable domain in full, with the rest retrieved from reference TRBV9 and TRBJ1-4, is DSGVTQTPKHLITATGQRVTLRCSPRSGDLSVYWYQQSLDQGLQFLIQYYNGEERAKGNILERFSAQQFPDLHSELNLSSLELGDSALYFCASSNHRGSHEKLFFGSGTQLSVL.